These 2 T cell receptor beta chains originate from one sample sequenced in a study of blood T cell repertoires in COVID-19. Here immunoSEQ multiplex PCR was the method, and the copy in TCRdb shows in-frame clones only, minus some. The sample has around 60,000 clones; around 82% are singletons. Specimen: peripheral blood. The receptors here all came from a man in his 60s with COVID-19, enrolled during active disease.

The chain carries TRBV6-5 and TRBJ1-6; D may be TRBD1 (5 bases). The CDR3 is 14 amino acids. In germline, CDR1 is MNHEY, CDR2 SVGAGI. Trimming removed 4 bases from V and 8 bases from J, with 12 bases in between. The CDR3 coding sequence is TGTGCCAGCAGTTGGACCACAGGAGATTCACCCCTCCACTTT. It specifies CASSWTTGDSPLHF.

This clone has a handful of counts. The chain is built from TRBV30 and TRBJ2-1; D call uncertain. The germline V gene encodes CDR1 GTSNPN and CDR2 SVGIG (reference sequence). There are 14 residues in the CDR3. The germline V and J ends were trimmed by 4 bases and 0 bases, with 10 bases remaining between them. The CDR3 reads CAWNPPGSYNEQFF. The CDR3 DNA reads as TGTGCCTGGAATCCTCCGGGCTCCTACAATGAGCAGTTCTTC. Filled out from reference TRBV30 and TRBJ2-1, the complete variable domain reads SQTIHQWPATLVQPVGSPLSLECTVEGTSNPNLYWYRQAAGRGLQLLFYSVGIGQISSEVPQNLSASRPQDRQFILSSKKLLLSDSGFYLCAWNPPGSYNEQFFGPGTRLTVL.